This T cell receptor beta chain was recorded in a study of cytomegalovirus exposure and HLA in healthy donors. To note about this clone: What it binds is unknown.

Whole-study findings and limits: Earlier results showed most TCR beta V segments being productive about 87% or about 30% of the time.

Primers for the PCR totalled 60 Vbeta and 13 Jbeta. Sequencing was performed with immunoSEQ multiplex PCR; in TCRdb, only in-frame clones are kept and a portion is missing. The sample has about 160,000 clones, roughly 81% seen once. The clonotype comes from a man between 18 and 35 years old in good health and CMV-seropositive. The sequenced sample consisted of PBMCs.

CDR3: CASKDLGRVDGYTF. CDR3 DNA sequence: TGCGCCAGCAAGGATCTTGGCAGGGTAGATGGCTACACCTTC. This chain links TRBV5-1 with TRBJ1-2, with D possibly matching TRBD1 (5 bases). Germline CDR1 is SGHRS and CDR2 is YFSETQ. V was pared by 6 bases and J by 6 bases, with 18 bases between. CDR3 length equals 14 residues.